The rows below give T cell receptor beta chains drawn from one sample of a study of T cells in Graves' hyperthyroidism and ophthalmopathy. TCRdb re-called the multiplex PCR reads through MiXCR, storing one row per CDR3 protein. The sample contains fewer than 800,000 distinct CDR3 sequences, around 17% of which appear only once. The sequencing input was blood. The receptors derive from a man aged 18 to 29 with Graves' hyperthyroidism. Each CDR3 is given with its conserved first and last residue. A D gene is named only where the DNA matches it firmly. Clone size is shown for a subset of rows, as once, few, many or a class of expanded clone.

clone size,D gene,CDR3 length,V gene,J gene,CDR3 DNA,CDR3 protein
many,.,17,TRBV7-9,TRBJ2-1,TGTGCCAGCAGCTCCCGAAGTCCGTTAGACTCCTACAATGAGCAGTTCTTC,CASSSRSPLDSYNEQFF
many,TRBD1,15,TRBV2,TRBJ1-1,TGTGCCAGCAGTGGTGAGACAGGGCCCAGGGGTGAAGCTTTCTTT,CASSGETGPRGEAFF
many,TRBD1,15,TRBV19,TRBJ2-1,TGTGCCAGTAACACGGGACAGGGAGGGACGCATGAGCAGTTCTTC,CASNTGQGGTHEQFF
many,.,14,TRBV5-1,TRBJ1-5,TGCGCCAGCAGCTTGGGATGGGCGAATCAGCCCCAGCATTTT,CASSLGWANQPQHF
many,TRBD1,15,TRBV18,TRBJ2-5,TGTGCCAGCTCACCTCGGACAGGGGGCAAGGAGACCCAGTACTTC,CASSPRTGGKETQYF
.,TRBD1,14,TRBV11-2,TRBJ2-1,TGTGCCAGCAGACAAACCGGGACAGGGAATGAGCAGTTCTTC,CASRQTGTGNEQFF
many,.,15,TRBV7-9,TRBJ2-2,TGTGCCAGCAGCTTAGGTAGCGGAGACACCGGGGAGCTGTTTTTT,CASSLGSGDTGELFF
many,.,11,TRBV20-1,TRBJ2-3,TGCAGTGCTAGTCTGGGGGATACGCAGTATTTT,CSASLGDTQYF
.,.,11,TRBV28,TRBJ2-4,TGTGCCAGCAGTTTAGCCGGGGGGCAATACTTC,CASSLAGGQYF
few,.,19,TRBV6-2/TRBV6-3,TRBJ2-2,TGTGCCAGCAGTTACACCCCTTGGGTGGTAGCGGTGAACACCGGGGAGCTGTTTTTT,CASSYTPWVVAVNTGELFF
few,.,13,TRBV9,TRBJ1-5,TGTGCCAGCAGCGTAGATGCGACTCAGCCCCAGCATTTT,CASSVDATQPQHF
few,.,14,TRBV5-5,TRBJ2-3,TGTGCCAGCAGCTTGGGCAGGGTCACAGATACGCAGTATTTT,CASSLGRVTDTQYF
.,TRBD1,16,TRBV15,TRBJ1-4,TGTGCCACCAGCAGACGTCAAGACAGGGGGCGTGAAAAACTGTTTTTT,CATSRRQDRGREKLFF
many,.,14,TRBV30,TRBJ2-3,TGTGCCTGGGGACAAGGGGAGCTCACAGATACGCAGTATTTT,CAWGQGELTDTQYF
.,.,15,TRBV6-2/TRBV6-3,TRBJ1-5,TGTGCCAGCAGTTACTCGGGCCGGGTGAATCAGCCCCAGCATTTT,CASSYSGRVNQPQHF
few,.,12,TRBV7-2,TRBJ2-7,TGTGCCAGCAGCTTTTCCGGAGGCCGGCAGTACTTC,CASSFSGGRQYF
few,TRBD2,18,TRBV10-2,TRBJ2-3,TGCGCCAGCAGTGAGGGGGCTAGCGGGAGCGGAATCACAGATACGCAGTATTTT,CASSEGASGSGITDTQYF
few,TRBD1,14,TRBV20-1,TRBJ1-5,TGCAGTGCTATCCGACAGGGAAGGAGTCAGCCCCAGCATTTT,CSAIRQGRSQPQHF
.,.,17,TRBV5-5,TRBJ1-3,TGTGCCAGCAGCCAAGGGACTGCCTTTGGGGTCGGAAACACCATATATTTT,CASSQGTAFGVGNTIYF
many,TRBD1,14,TRBV20-1,TRBJ2-5,TGCAGTGCTAATTACAGGGGGCTCTGGGAGACCCAGTACTTC,CSANYRGLWETQYF
.,.,11,TRBV29-1,TRBJ2-7,TGCAGCGTCACCCTAGGCCCCGAGCAGTACTTC,CSVTLGPEQYF
few,.,17,TRBV12-3/TRBV12-4,TRBJ1-3,TGTGCCAGCAGTTTTACGACAGTCCTCAGCTCTGGAAACACCATATATTTT,CASSFTTVLSSGNTIYF
many,TRBD2,15,TRBV20-1,TRBJ2-3,TGCAGTGCTGCCAAAAGTGGCCTAGCGGGAGATACGCAGTATTTT,CSAAKSGLAGDTQYF
few,.,12,TRBV10-3,TRBJ2-7,TGTGCCCGGGGAGACAGTCCCTACGAGCAGTACTTC,CARGDSPYEQYF
many,TRBD1,14,TRBV20-1,TRBJ2-7,TGCAGTGCTAGAGACCGACAGGGGTTCGGGGAGCAGTACTTC,CSARDRQGFGEQYF
few,TRBD2,16,TRBV6-1,TRBJ2-2,TGTGCCAGCAGTGCTACTAGCGGGAAGAACACCGGGGAGCTGTTTTTT,CASSATSGKNTGELFF
many,.,16,TRBV27,TRBJ2-1,TGTGCCAGCAGCCCTCTTGGGGAGAGGACCTACAATGAGCAGTTCTTC,CASSPLGERTYNEQFF
.,TRBD1,18,TRBV12-3/TRBV12-4,TRBJ1-1,TGTGCCAGCAGTTTGGGAAGGAGGGGGCTAAGTCAGAACACTGAAGCTTTCTTT,CASSLGRRGLSQNTEAFF
.,.,12,TRBV6-2/TRBV6-3,TRBJ1-1,TGTGCCAGCAGCGCCGAGATGACTGAAGCTTTCTTT,CASSAEMTEAFF
few,.,15,TRBV12-3/TRBV12-4,TRBJ1-5,TGTGCCAGCAGCCGCACGGGTTCCCTTATCCAGCCCCAGCATTTT,CASSRTGSLIQPQHF
many,.,14,TRBV5-1,TRBJ2-5,TGCGCCAGCAGCTTCGAGTTGGGGCAAGAGACCCAGTACTTC,CASSFELGQETQYF
.,.,14,TRBV30,TRBJ2-3,TGTGCCTGGAGTAAGCTAGGGCAGGGGGATACGCAGTATTTT,CAWSKLGQGDTQYF
.,TRBD1,13,TRBV30,TRBJ1-1,TGTGCCCGGATGACAGGGGGCGTCACTGAAGCTTTCTTT,CARMTGGVTEAFF
many,TRBD1,17,TRBV6-2/TRBV6-3,TRBJ1-5,TGTGCCAGCAGCCAGATCCCGGGACAGGGGCTTGATCAGCCCCAGCATTTT,CASSQIPGQGLDQPQHF
.,TRBD2,16,TRBV5-1,TRBJ2-7,TGCGCCAGCAGCTGGACTAGCGGGAGCGGTATCGGCGAGCAGTACTTC,CASSWTSGSGIGEQYF
many,TRBD2,15,TRBV20-1,TRBJ2-7,TGCAGTGCTAGACCGGGGCAAGCGGGAGTTTGGGAGCAGTACTTC,CSARPGQAGVWEQYF
few,.,12,TRBV20-1,TRBJ2-3,TGCAGTGCTGGGAAGGGCACAGATACGCAGTATTTT,CSAGKGTDTQYF
.,TRBD2,15,TRBV19,TRBJ2-7,TGTGCCAGTAGTTTGGGGAGCGGGAGTCCCTACGAGCAGCACTTC,CASSLGSGSPYEQHF
.,.,16,TRBV9,TRBJ2-7,TGTGCCAGCAGCCCCGCGACAGGCCTTTCCATCTACGAGCAGTACTTC,CASSPATGLSIYEQYF
many,.,19,TRBV7-9,TRBJ2-3,TGTGCCAGCAGCTTGCGTGGGGAGACCCCCCGACTCTACACAGATACGCAGTATTTT,CASSLRGETPRLYTDTQYF
.,TRBD2,17,TRBV4-3,TRBJ2-1,TGCGCCAGCAGCCAAAACTCGGGAGCGGGAGAATGGAATGAGCAGTTCTTC,CASSQNSGAGEWNEQFF
many,.,12,TRBV7-9,TRBJ2-3,TGTGCCAGCAGCTTAGCTCCAGATACGCAGTATTTT,CASSLAPDTQYF
many,TRBD2,14,TRBV12-3/TRBV12-4,TRBJ2-5,TGTGCCAGCAGTTTTTGGCGGGAGCAAGAGACCCAGTACTTC,CASSFWREQETQYF
few,.,17,TRBV4-2,TRBJ1-2,TGTGCCAGCAGCCCGGACAGACCCCGCGGGGCTAACTATGGCTACACCTTC,CASSPDRPRGANYGYTF
.,TRBD1,11,TRBV29-1,TRBJ2-1,TGCAGCGTTGAATACATACAGGGGGGGTTCTTC,CSVEYIQGGFF